What follows are 30 T cell receptor beta chains derived from one specimen sequenced in a study of blood T cell repertoires in COVID-19. Measured with immunoSEQ multiplex PCR; TCRdb has only the in-frame clones, and not every one. Among around 250,000 clones, approximately 84% were seen once, and the ten largest hold around 2%. The sequenced sample was peripheral blood. The receptors were gathered from a woman aged 80 or over with acute or convalescent COVID-19.

This chain connects TRBV19 to TRBJ1-1, with 7 positions matching TRBD1. Trimming took 6 bases from V and 4 from J; bases not matched to a gene: 11. The CDR3 consists of 15 residues. The germline V gene encodes CDR1 LNHDA and CDR2 SQIVND (reference sequence). The CDR3 loop is CASRDQRGDSTEAFF. As DNA, the CDR3 is TGTGCCAGTAGAGACCAAAGGGGGGACAGCACTGAAGCTTTCTTT.

CDR3 DNA sequence: TGTGCCAGCAGTTTACGGGGCTCCTATAATTCACCCCTCCACTTT. Translation gives CASSLRGSYNSPLHF. V and J are TRBV27 and TRBJ1-6; no definite D call. This CDR3 is built from 15 residues. V lost 2 bases, J lost 0 bases, and 5 bases lay in between. Looked up from germline, CDR1 is MNHEY and CDR2 is SMNVEV (reference sequence).

J is TRBJ1-1 and V is TRBV11-2, with D unresolved. V lost 5 bases and J 0 bases, leaving 13 bases between the germline ends. CDR3 size: 15 residues. Germline V gene data show CDR1 as SGHAT and CDR2 as FQNNGV. CDR3 sequence reads: CASSRTAVMNTEAFF. The CDR3 coding sequence is TGTGCCAGCAGCCGAACAGCTGTCATGAACACTGAAGCTTTCTTT.

The table lists this clone with a count of one. The genes are TRBV6-5 and TRBJ1-1, with D possibly matching TRBD1 (5 bases). CDR1 MNHEY and CDR2 SVGAGI come from the germline V gene. This CDR3 contains 13 residues. V lost 6 bases and J 6 bases, leaving 14 bases between the germline ends. The CDR3 reads CASRVSAGAEAFF. The CDR3 region has the DNA TGTGCCAGCAGGGTATCCGCGGGGGCTGAAGCTTTCTTT.

This rearrangement joins TRBV28 to TRBJ1-1, with D maybe TRBD1 (6 bases). V dropped 4 bases and J dropped 0 bases, with 21 bases sitting between them. CDR1 and CDR2 from the germline V gene are MDHEN and SYDVKM. The CDR3 consists of 18 residues. CDR3 DNA sequence: TGTGCCAGCAGTTGGTGGACAGTGGTGGGATCGTTGAACACTGAAGCTTTCTTT. It codes for CASSWWTVVGSLNTEAFF.

The genes are TRBV5-1 and TRBJ2-5; maybe TRBD2 (5 bases). Germline CDR1 SGHRS, CDR2 YFSETQ. This CDR3 spans 15 amino acids. V was shortened by 3 bases and J by 5 bases, with 17 bases between the two germline ends. The CDR3 DNA reads TGCGCCAGCAGCTCAGCCAGGACTTCGGGGGAGACCCAGTACTTC. Protein sequence: CASSSARTSGETQYF.

The chain uses TRBV6-5 and TRBJ1-2, with TRBD1 matching over 8 bases. The CDR3 consists of 12 residues. After removal of 5 bases from V and 5 bases from J, the junction contained 1 base not matched to a gene. Germline V gene data show CDR1 as MNHEY and CDR2 as SVGAGI. The CDR3 loop is CASSRQGYGYTF. CDR3 sequence (DNA): TGTGCCAGCAGTAGACAGGGGTATGGCTACACCTTC.

The genes are TRBV10-3 and TRBJ1-5, with unresolved D. The V and J ends lost 3 bases and 0 bases respectively, with 9 bases between them. The germline CDR1 and CDR2 sequences are ENHRY and SYGVKD. There are 15 residues in the CDR3. The CDR3 region is CAISDLQYSNQPQHF. In DNA form, the CDR3 reads TGTGCCATCAGTGACCTACAGTATAGCAATCAGCCCCAGCATTTT.

The chain combines TRBV15 with TRBJ1-2; possibly TRBD1 for D (5 bases). Trimming removed 3 bases at V and 4 bases at J, with 9 bases between. Germline-derived CDR1 and CDR2 are LNHNV and YYDKDF (reference sequence). This CDR3 spans 13 amino acids. CDR3 sequence reads: CATSSRQSYGYTF. In DNA, the CDR3 is TGTGCCACCAGCAGTCGACAGTCCTATGGCTACACCTTC.

J is TRBJ1-2 and V is TRBV12-3 or TRBV12-4; D gene unclear. V was pared by 7 bases and J by 7 bases, with 16 bases between. This CDR3 spans 13 amino acids. This chain's CDR3 is CASIFLPSGGYTF. In DNA form, the CDR3 reads TGTGCCAGCATTTTTCTTCCTTCGGGTGGCTACACCTTC.

This rearrangement joins TRBV28 to TRBJ1-1; D is perhaps TRBD1 (5 bases). Germline CDR1 MDHEN, CDR2 SYDVKM. The CDR3 has 13 residues. Trimming left V 6 bases short and J 10 bases short, with 18 bases between. The CDR3 DNA reads TGTGCCAGCAGCCTCGGTGGCAGGGCAGGAGCTTTCTTT. Its translation is CASSLGGRAGAFF.

The chain carries TRBV19 and TRBJ1-5; TRBD1 agrees at 8 bases. Germline-derived CDR1 and CDR2 are LNHDA and SQIVND (reference sequence). The J segment lost 1 base and the V segment lost 8 bases, leaving 13 bases of the junction unmatched. The CDR3 has 17 residues. CDR3: CASLDRVLSASNQPQHF. DNA of the CDR3: TGTGCCAGTTTGGACAGGGTACTGTCCGCAAGCAATCAGCCCCAGCATTTT.

The V gene is TRBV18, the J gene TRBJ2-7; D possibly corresponds to TRBD1 (5 bases). The V and J ends lost 3 bases and 2 bases respectively, with 17 bases between them. This CDR3 is built from 16 residues. Germline-derived CDR1 and CDR2 are KGHSH and LQKENI. The CDR3 DNA reads TGTGCCAGCTCACCGAGTGGGGCCGCCCTTACCTACGAGCAGTACTTC. Translated, it gives CASSPSGAALTYEQYF.

The gene calls are TRBV5-1 and TRBJ1-4, with D possibly being TRBD1 (5 bases). With 0 bases removed from V and 3 bases from J, the gap between germline ends came to 9 bases. Germline V gene sequence: CDR1 SGHRS, CDR2 YFSETQ. The CDR3 loop spans 15 amino acids. CDR3 in DNA: TGCGCCAGCAGCTTGGTGGCAGGGCCTAATGAAAAACTGTTTTTT. It translates to CASSLVAGPNEKLFF. Full variable domain (rest looked up from reference TRBV5-1 and TRBJ1-4): KAGVTQTPRYLIKTRGQQVTLSCSPISGHRSVSWYQQTPGQGLQFLFEYFSETQRNKGNFPGRFSGRQFSNSRSEMNVSTLELGDSALYLCASSLVAGPNEKLFFGSGTQLSVL.

This chain connects TRBV27 to TRBJ2-2; TRBD1 matches 9 bases. Germline V gene data show CDR1 as MNHEY and CDR2 as SMNVEV (reference sequence). Losses at the gene ends were 8 bases for V and 6 bases for J; bases not matched to a gene: 16. The CDR3 contains 17 residues. In nucleotides, the CDR3 is TGTGCCAGCGGGATCGACAGGGGGTCCTCTCATCCCGGGGAGCTGTTTTTT. Translated, it gives CASGIDRGSSHPGELFF.

The rearrangement joins TRBV5-4 to TRBJ2-5, with 9 nucleotides matching TRBD1. The trim removed 3 bases at V and 3 bases at J, leaving 6 bases unmatched. Germline assignment: CDR1 SGHNT and CDR2 YYREEE (reference sequence). This CDR3 has 15 amino acids. CDR3 amino acids: CASSSWDRVEETQYF. CDR3 nucleotide sequence: TGTGCCAGCAGCTCCTGGGACAGGGTTGAAGAGACCCAGTACTTC.

V usage is TRBV2 and J usage is TRBJ1-1; 8 bases match TRBD1. CDR1 and CDR2 from the germline V gene are SNHLY and FYNNEI. Germline trimming cut 8 bases from V and 1 base from J; bases unmatched to any gene: 6. The length of the CDR3 is 14 residues. The CDR3 region is CASLLDRENTEAFF. The CDR3 nucleotides are TGTGCCAGCCTGCTGGACAGGGAGAACACTGAAGCTTTCTTT.

J is TRBJ2-7 and V is TRBV18, with D possibly matching TRBD2 (5 bases). In germline, CDR1 is KGHSH, CDR2 LQKENI. The ends were cut back, 3 bases at V and 3 bases at J, with 9 bases in the middle. This CDR3 contains 13 residues. CDR3 sequence (DNA): TGTGCCAGCTCACCCCGACGGGACTACGAGCAGTACTTC. This translates into CASSPRRDYEQYF.

The V and J genes are TRBV6-5 and TRBJ2-1; possibly TRBD2 for D (6 bases). CDR1 and CDR2 from the germline V gene are MNHEY and SVGAGI. The V end was cut by 7 bases, the J end by 5 bases, with 18 bases between. The CDR3 contains 15 residues. The CDR3 reads CASINIGTGDNEQFF. DNA for the CDR3: TGTGCCAGCATTAATATAGGGACGGGAGACAATGAGCAGTTCTTC.

This clone was seen more than once but under ten times. This chain uses TRBV9 with TRBJ1-3; TRBD1 matches 8 bases. CDR1 is SGDLS, CDR2 YYNGEE, per germline. With V trimmed by 4 bases and J by 0 bases, 9 bases remained unmatched. The CDR3 length is 17 residues. CDR3 amino acids: CASSKRQGILSGNTIYF. The DNA for the CDR3 is TGTGCCAGCAGCAAAAGACAGGGGATACTCTCTGGAAACACCATATATTTT.

The CDR3 sequence: CAWSVLLAGGTYEQYF. CDR3 in DNA: TGTGCCTGGAGTGTACTTCTAGCGGGAGGCACCTACGAGCAGTACTTC. The chain recombines TRBV30 with TRBJ2-7; 11 nucleotides match TRBD2. Germline lookup yields CDR1 GTSNPN and CDR2 SVGIG (reference sequence). Trimming cost V 0 bases and J 2 bases; bases outside gene matches: 6. The length of the CDR3 is 16 residues. Supplemented by reference TRBV30 and TRBJ2-7, the full variable domain reads SQTIHQWPATLVQPVGSPLSLECTVEGTSNPNLYWYRQAAGRGLQLLFYSVGIGQISSEVPQNLSASRPQDRQFILSSKKLLLSDSGFYLCAWSVLLAGGTYEQYFGPGTRLTVT.

This sequence joins TRBV7-2 and TRBJ1-1, with no clear D. Looked up from germline, CDR1 is SGHTA and CDR2 is FQGNSA. V lost 3 bases, J lost 0 bases, and 11 bases lay in between. The CDR3 covers 15 residues. The CDR3: CASSFRAGMNTEAFF. The CDR3 DNA is TGTGCCAGCAGCTTCCGAGCAGGTATGAACACTGAAGCTTTCTTT. The full variable domain, with the rest looked up from reference TRBV7-2 and TRBJ1-1, is GAGVSQSPSNKVTEKGKDVELRCDPISGHTALYWYRQSLGQGLEFLIYFQGNSAPDKSGLPSDRFSAERTGGSVSTLTIQRTQQEDSAVYLCASSFRAGMNTEAFFGQGTRLTVV.

The chain employs TRBV5-1 and TRBJ2-5, with 10 positions matching TRBD1. The ends lost 0 bases at V and 3 bases at J; junction bases unmatched: 5. Germline V lookup: CDR1 SGHRS, CDR2 YFSETQ. The CDR3 loop spans 16 amino acids. This CDR3 reads CASSLGGTGAKETQYF. As DNA, the CDR3 is TGCGCCAGCAGCTTGGGTGGGACAGGGGCGAAAGAGACCCAGTACTTC.

V is TRBV4-3 and J is TRBJ2-5; D call uncertain. This CDR3 has 13 amino acids. V lost 5 bases to trimming and J lost 5 bases, with 12 bases between them. CDR1 is LGHNA and CDR2 is YSLEER in the germline V gene. The CDR3 nucleotides are TGCGCCAGCAGCACAACGGGTTTGGAGACCCAGTACTTC. It specifies CASSTTGLETQYF.

J is TRBJ1-3 and V is TRBV7-2; 7 bases are a match to TRBD1. The CDR3 spans 15 residues. Per the germline V gene, CDR1 is SGHTA and CDR2 is FQGNSA. J was trimmed by 1 base and V by 5 bases; bases with no gene match: 5. CDR3 bases: TGTGCCAGCAGCCTAAAGACAGGGTCTGGAAACACCATATATTTT. Its protein is CASSLKTGSGNTIYF.

The gene calls are TRBV19 and TRBJ1-2; no definite D call. From germline, CDR1 is LNHDA and CDR2 SQIVND (reference sequence). V lost 1 base, J lost 8 bases, and 8 bases lay in between. This CDR3 spans 12 amino acids. The chain's CDR3 is CASSIGDGGYTF. DNA for the CDR3: TGTGCCAGTAGTATAGGCGACGGGGGCTACACCTTC.

About this clone itself: The same CDR3 can be traced to other DNA sequences in this sample. This chain connects TRBV2 to TRBJ1-5, with 7 positions matching TRBD1. CDR3 length equals 14 residues. Germline CDR1 is SNHLY and CDR2 is FYNNEI. J lost 2 bases, V lost 4 bases, and 2 bases had no gene match. The CDR3 DNA is TGTGCCAGCAGTGGACAGGGAGGCAATCAGCCCCAGCATTTT. It is translated as CASSGQGGNQPQHF.

The rearrangement uses TRBV28 and TRBJ1-1; the D is unclear. The CDR3 is 15 residues long. Trimming stripped 5 bases from V and 1 base from J, with 14 bases between. Germline V gene data show CDR1 as MDHEN and CDR2 as SYDVKM. CDR3 sequence: CASSLTGRPNTEAFF. The CDR3 DNA follows: TGTGCCAGCAGTCTCACGGGAAGACCGAACACTGAAGCTTTCTTT.

The V call is TRBV5-1, the J call TRBJ2-2; 9 bases align to TRBD2. This CDR3 has 16 residues. J was trimmed by 2 bases and V by 4 bases; bases with no gene match: 6. Germline V gene sequence: CDR1 SGHRS, CDR2 YFSETQ. The DNA for the CDR3 is TGCGCCAGCAGCCGTCAGACTAGCGGAAACACCGGGGAGCTGTTTTTT. Its translation is CASSRQTSGNTGELFF.

This clone showed up just once. V is TRBV11-2 and J is TRBJ2-1; 9 nucleotides align to TRBD1. The junction had 4 bases not matched to a gene; V was cut back by 6 bases and J by 4 bases. CDR1 is SGHAT, CDR2 FQNNGV, per germline. This CDR3 contains 14 residues. Here the CDR3 DNA reads TGTGCCAGCAGGCCCGGGACAGGGTACAATGAGCAGTTCTTC. Amino acids: CASRPGTGYNEQFF.